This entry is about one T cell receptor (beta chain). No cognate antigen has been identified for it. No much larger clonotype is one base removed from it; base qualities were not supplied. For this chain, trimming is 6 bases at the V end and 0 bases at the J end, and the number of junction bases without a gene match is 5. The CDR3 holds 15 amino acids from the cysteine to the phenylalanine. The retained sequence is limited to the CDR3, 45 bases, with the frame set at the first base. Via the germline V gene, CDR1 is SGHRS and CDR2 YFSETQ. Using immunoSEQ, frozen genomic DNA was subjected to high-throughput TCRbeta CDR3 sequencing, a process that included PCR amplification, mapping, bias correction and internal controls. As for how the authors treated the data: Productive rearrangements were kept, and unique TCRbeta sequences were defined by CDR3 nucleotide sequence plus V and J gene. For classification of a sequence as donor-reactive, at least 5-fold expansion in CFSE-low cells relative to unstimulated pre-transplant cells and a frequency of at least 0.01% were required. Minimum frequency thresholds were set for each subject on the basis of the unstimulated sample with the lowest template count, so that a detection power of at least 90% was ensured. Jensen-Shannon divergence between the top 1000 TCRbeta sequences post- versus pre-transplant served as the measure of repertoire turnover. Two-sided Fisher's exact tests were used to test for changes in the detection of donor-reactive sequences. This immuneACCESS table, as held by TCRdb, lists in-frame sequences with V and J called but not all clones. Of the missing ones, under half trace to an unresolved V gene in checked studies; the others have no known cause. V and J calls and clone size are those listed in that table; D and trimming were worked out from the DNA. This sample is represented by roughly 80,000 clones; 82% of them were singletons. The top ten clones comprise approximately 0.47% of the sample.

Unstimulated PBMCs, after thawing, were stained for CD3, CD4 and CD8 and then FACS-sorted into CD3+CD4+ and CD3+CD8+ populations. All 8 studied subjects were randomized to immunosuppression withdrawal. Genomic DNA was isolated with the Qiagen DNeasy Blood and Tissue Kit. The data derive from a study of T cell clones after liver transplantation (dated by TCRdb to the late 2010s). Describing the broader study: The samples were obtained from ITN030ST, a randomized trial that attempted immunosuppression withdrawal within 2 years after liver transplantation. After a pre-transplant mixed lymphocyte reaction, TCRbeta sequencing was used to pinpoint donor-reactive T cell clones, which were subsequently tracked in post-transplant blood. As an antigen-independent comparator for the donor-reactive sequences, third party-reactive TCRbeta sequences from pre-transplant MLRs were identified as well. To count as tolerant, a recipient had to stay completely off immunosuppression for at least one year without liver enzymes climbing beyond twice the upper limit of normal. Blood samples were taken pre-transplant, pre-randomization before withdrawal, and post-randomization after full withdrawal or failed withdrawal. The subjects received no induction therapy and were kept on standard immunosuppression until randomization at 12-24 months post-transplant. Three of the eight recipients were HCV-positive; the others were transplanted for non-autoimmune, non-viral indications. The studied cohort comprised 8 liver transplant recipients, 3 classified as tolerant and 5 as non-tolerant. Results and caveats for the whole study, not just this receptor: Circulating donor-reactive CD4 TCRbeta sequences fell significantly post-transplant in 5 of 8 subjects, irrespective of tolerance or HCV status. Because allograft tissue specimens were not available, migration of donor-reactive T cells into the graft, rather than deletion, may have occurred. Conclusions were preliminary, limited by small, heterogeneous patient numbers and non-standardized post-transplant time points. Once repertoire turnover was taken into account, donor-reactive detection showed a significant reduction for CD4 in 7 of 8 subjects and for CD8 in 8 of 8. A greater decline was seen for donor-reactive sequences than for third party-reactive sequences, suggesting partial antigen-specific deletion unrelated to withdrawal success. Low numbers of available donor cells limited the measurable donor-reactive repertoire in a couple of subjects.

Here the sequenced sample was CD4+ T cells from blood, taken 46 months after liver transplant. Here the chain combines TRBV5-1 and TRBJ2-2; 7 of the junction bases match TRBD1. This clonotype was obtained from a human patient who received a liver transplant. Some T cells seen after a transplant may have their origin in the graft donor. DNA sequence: TGCGCCAGCACCTCAGGACAGGCGAACACCGGGGAGCTGTTTTTT. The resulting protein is CASTSGQANTGELFF.